This T cell receptor beta chain was captured by sequencing in a study of blood T cell repertoires in COVID-19. The repertoire was sequenced with immunoSEQ multiplex PCR; TCRdb's copy has only in-frame clones and lacks some. The sample consists of over 300,000 clones, around nine tenths of them appearing once. The CDR3 totals 11 residues. The J segment lost 5 bases and the V segment lost 7 bases, leaving 1 base of the junction unmatched. Germline CDR1 reads DFQATT; CDR2 reads SNEGSKA (reference sequence). The TCR comes from a woman aged 25 to 45 with acute COVID-19. The rearrangement joins TRBV20-1 to TRBJ2-7; 11 bases match TRBD1. Sequenced: PBMCs or T cells enriched from blood (not recorded which). CDR3 loop: CSVGQGDEQYF. CDR3 bases: TGCAGTGTGGGACAGGGGGACGAGCAGTACTTC.